The clone carrying this T cell receptor (beta chain) was detected once. Method: immunoSEQ multiplex PCR; TCRdb's copy keeps in-frame clones and lacks some. The profile shows over 200,000 clones, 92% of them singletons. This sample is part of a study of blood T cell repertoires in COVID-19. CDR1 SNHLY and CDR2 FYNNEI come from the germline V gene. Trimming left V 7 bases short and J 5 bases short, with 20 bases between. The CDR3 is 16 residues long. The specimen sequenced was peripheral blood. This sequence joins TRBV2 and TRBJ1-4, with D maybe TRBD1 (6 bases). This TCR was sampled from a man aged 25-45 years with acute or convalescent COVID-19. The DNA of the CDR3 is TGTGCCAGCACCCTAATCCCGGGACAAGCAAATGAAAAACTGTTTTTT. Translation: CASTLIPGQANEKLFF.